A selection of T cell receptor beta chains follows, all from one sample in a study of human thymus T cells. Produced via immunoSEQ multiplex PCR; TCRdb's table is partial and in-frame only. Here the sample spans 45,000 to 75,000 clones, 94% being singletons. Sequenced: blood. These receptor sequences come from a boy under two years old with a congenital heart defect but otherwise immunologically healthy. CDR3s include the opening cysteine and the closing phenylalanine or tryptophan. A D gene is named only where the DNA matches it firmly.

J | D | length | V | CDR3
TRBJ2-3 | TRBD2 | 15 | TRBV10-2 | CASSERAGAADTQYF
TRBJ1-5 | . | 16 | TRBV19 | CASMEGRFRGNQPQHF
TRBJ2-7 | . | 14 | TRBV19 | CASKRSDRYYEQYF
TRBJ1-1 | TRBD1 | 15 | TRBV18 | CASSPRDRGSTEAFF
TRBJ2-3 | . | 14 | TRBV5-1 | CASSLGGGTDTQYF
TRBJ1-2 | . | 13 | TRBV2 | CASSEGGWYGYTF
TRBJ2-1 | . | 16 | TRBV5-1 | CASSLESGPSYNEQFF
TRBJ1-2 | . | 14 | TRBV5-1 | CASSLSGTFYGYTF
TRBJ2-3 | TRBD2 | 16 | TRBV13 | CASSSLAGGGTDTQYF
TRBJ1-4 | TRBD1 | 15 | TRBV6-1 | CASSPRTGLTEKLFF
TRBJ1-2 | . | 21 | TRBV6-4 | CASSDDPRTQRGFGTSYGYTF
TRBJ2-7 | TRBD1 | 13 | TRBV6-1 | CASSGPTGFEQYF
TRBJ2-3 | TRBD2 | 21 | TRBV4-2 | CASSQAVSALAGGWDTDTQYF
TRBJ1-2 | TRBD1 | 16 | TRBV2 | CASSEMTGAGYNGYTF
TRBJ1-1 | TRBD1 | 16 | TRBV4-3 | CASSQDPPRGRTEAFF
TRBJ1-3 | . | 17 | TRBV18 | CASSPYINWDSGNTIYF
TRBJ2-7 | . | 16 | TRBV5-5 | CASSLYRTLPINEQYF
TRBJ1-4 | . | 12 | TRBV6-5 | CASKDKLEKLFF
TRBJ2-2 | . | 12 | TRBV9 | CASSVRYGELFF
TRBJ2-5 | TRBD2 | 15 | TRBV5-4 | CASSLERELGETQYF
TRBJ2-1 | . | 13 | TRBV10-3 | CAISGGEYNEQFF
TRBJ2-3 | TRBD1 | 15 | TRBV6-5 | CASWGQGPSTDTQYF
TRBJ2-7 | . | 15 | TRBV11-2 | CASSLEGLRAYEQYF
TRBJ1-1 | TRBD1 | 15 | TRBV6-5 | CASSYSYRGNTEAFF
TRBJ2-7 | . | 14 | TRBV18 | CASSPRQRSYEQYF
TRBJ2-2 | . | 13 | TRBV10-3 | CAITAYLAGELFF
TRBJ1-1 | . | 14 | TRBV15 | CATSVQFQFSEAFF
TRBJ2-1 | . | 15 | TRBV28 | CASSRGGTGYNEQFF
TRBJ1-1 | . | 15 | TRBV19 | CASSIDWQGGTEAFF
. | . | 17 | TRBV4-1 | CASSQVKIGDNSYEQYF
TRBJ2-3 | TRBD2 | 16 | TRBV7-9 | CASSSNRLAGPDTQYF
TRBJ1-3 | . | 13 | TRBV28 | CASSLGAGNTIYF
TRBJ2-7 | . | 15 | TRBV6-1 | CASSELPGVPYEQYF